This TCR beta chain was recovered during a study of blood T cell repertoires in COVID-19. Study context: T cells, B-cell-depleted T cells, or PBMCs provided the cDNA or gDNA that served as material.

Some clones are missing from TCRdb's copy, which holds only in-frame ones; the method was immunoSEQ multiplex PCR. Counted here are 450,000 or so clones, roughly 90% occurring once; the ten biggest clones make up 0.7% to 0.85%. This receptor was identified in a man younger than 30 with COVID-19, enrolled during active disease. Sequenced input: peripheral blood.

The chain's CDR3 is CASSQTTGAGNEQFF. CDR3 DNA: TGTGCCAGCAGCCAGACCACAGGGGCAGGGAATGAGCAGTTCTTC. The chain joins TRBV11-2 to TRBJ2-1; 7 bases match TRBD1. This CDR3 contains 15 residues. Trimming at V came to 5 bases and at J to 7 bases, leaving 11 bases not matched to a gene. Germline V gives CDR1 SGHAT, CDR2 FQNNGV.